The next 26 T cell receptor beta chains were all read from a single sample in a study of tissue T cells after allogeneic stem cell transplantation. TCRdb keeps only in-frame clones here, not all; method: immunoSEQ multiplex PCR. This table holds some 47,000 clones, over 70% found once. The source material was sorted cells pooled from one or two spleens. The receptors were sampled from a pool of C57BL/6 mice in good health.

Details on this clone: The gene names given are mouse names. The CDR3 loop reads CASSAFSSAETLYF. The part of the CDR3 DNA that was read is TGTGCCAGCAGTGCCTTTTCTAGTGCAGAAACGCTGTAT. The chain employs TRBV13-1 and TRBJ2-3; D gene uncertain. The CDR3 goes on 1 residue after the read ends, and that part is filled in from the germline J gene. The CDR3 length is 14 residues. The ends were cut back, 3 bases at V and 0 bases at J, with 8 bases in the middle. Germline V gene data show CDR1 as NSHNY and CDR2 as SYGAGN.

Concerning this clone: Each gene name is a mouse one. Read data end 1 residue before the CDR3 end; the end is taken from the germline J gene. The chain employs TRBV3 and TRBJ1-2, with 7 bases aligning to TRBD1. The CDR3 is made up of 14 amino acids. The germline V gene encodes CDR1 SNHLY and CDR2 FYNGKV (reference sequence). Germline trimming cut 4 bases from V and 2 bases from J; bases unmatched to any gene: 4. CDR3 protein: CASSSTGKNSDYTF. The CDR3 bases that were read are TGTGCCAGCAGCTCGACAGGGAAGAACTCCGACTACACC.

Concerning this clone: Germline and genes: mouse. The DNA read from the CDR3 is TGTGCCAGCAGTTTAATCCGGGGGGGCGCCACCGGGCAGCTCTAC. The encoded protein is CASSLIRGGATGQLY. The whole CDR3 reads CASSLIRGGATGQLYF. This chain joins TRBV15 and TRBJ2-2; 8 bases are shared with TRBD2. The CDR3 extends 1 residue past the end of the read, so its final part is completed from the germline J gene. Per the germline V gene, CDR1 is SGHND and CDR2 is FRSKSL. This CDR3 has 16 amino acids. With 2 bases clipped from V and 4 bases from J, the junction kept 6 bases outside the gene matches.

Comments on this clone: Genes and germline come from the mouse. The read stops 1 residue short of the end of the CDR3; the missing end is completed from the germline J gene. V gene TRBV13-3 combines with J gene TRBJ1-1; 9 bases map to TRBD1. Germline CDR1 reads NNHDY; CDR2 reads SYVADS. After removal of 1 base from V and 1 base from J, the junction contained 2 bases not matched to a gene. This CDR3 comprises 15 residues. CDR3 amino acids: CASSDRGQGNTEVFF. The sequenced part of the CDR3 DNA is TGTGCCAGCAGTGATAGGGGACAGGGAAACACAGAAGTCTTC.

On this clone itself: Gene labels here are mouse ones. The CDR3 end falls 1 residue outside the read, so it is completed with the germline J gene. The rearrangement links TRBV3 to TRBJ1-1; a possible D gene is TRBD1 (6 bases). There are 12 residues in the CDR3. Trimming pared 5 bases from V and 7 bases from J, leaving 11 bases between. Germline V gene lookup returns CDR1 SNHLY and CDR2 FYNGKV (reference sequence). The part of the CDR3 DNA that was read is TGTGCCAGCAGCGCCCACAGGGAAGAAGTCTTC. It encodes CASSAHREEVF. The entire CDR3 is CASSAHREEVFF.

This clone appeared a few times. Gene names refer to mouse genes. Coverage ceases 1 residue before the CDR3 finishes, and the germline J gene fills in the end. The rearrangement uses TRBV14 and TRBJ2-7, with unresolved D. This CDR3 comprises 12 residues. With 4 bases removed from V and 6 bases from J, the gap between germline ends came to 11 bases. The germline V gene has CDR1 SGHDT and CDR2 FRDEAV. Incomplete CDR3 DNA: TGTGCCAGCAGTCCCCCGGGGTTTGAACAGTAC. Its translation: CASSPPGFEQY. The full CDR3 protein is CASSPPGFEQYF.

This clone was detected once. Genes and germline are mouse. The read stops 1 residue short of the end of the CDR3; the missing end is completed from the germline J gene. V gene TRBV19 combines with J gene TRBJ2-4; 7 bases line up with TRBD1. Trimming at V came to 5 bases and at J to 7 bases, leaving 10 bases not matched to a gene. The germline CDR1 and CDR2 sequences are FNHDT and SITEND (reference sequence). The CDR3 is made up of 14 amino acids. The sequenced part of the CDR3 DNA is TGTGCCAGCAGAACCCCGACAGGGCGAGACACCTTGTAC. Residues: CASRTPTGRDTLY. The whole CDR3 reads CASRTPTGRDTLYF.

As concerns this clone: The genes are named according to mouse. With the read ending 1 residue before the CDR3 end, the germline J gene is used to fill in that end. The gene calls are TRBV1 and TRBJ2-7; D is ambiguous. Germline values: CDR1 NSQYPW, CDR2 LRSPGD (reference sequence). This CDR3 region has 14 residues. Trimming removed 0 bases at V and 0 bases at J, with 6 bases between. The covered CDR3 bases are TGCACCTGCAGTGCAGATAACATCTCCTATGAACAGTAC. Amino acids: CTCSADNISYEQY. The complete CDR3 reads CTCSADNISYEQYF.

Details on this clone: Here the gene names and germline are mouse. The read finishes 1 residue shy of the CDR3 end, and the germline J gene is used to complete it. The chain combines TRBV2 with TRBJ1-2, with D hard to call. Germline CDR1 is LGHNA and CDR2 is YSYQKL. Trimming removed 1 base from V and 0 bases from J, with 6 bases in between. The CDR3 sequence is 14 residues long. CDR3 DNA (partial): TGTGCCAGCAGCCAAGCCAGTTCAAACTCCGACTACACC. This translates into CASSQASSNSDYT. The complete CDR3 protein is CASSQASSNSDYTF. Using reference TRBV2 and TRBJ1-2 for the parts outside the CDR3, the full variable domain is DPKIIQKPKYLVAVTGSEKILICEQYLGHNAMYWYRQSAKKPLEFMFSYSYQKLMDNQTASSRFQPQSSKKNHLDLQITALKPDDSATYFCASSQASSNSDYTFGSGTRLLVI.

About this clone itself: Gene and germline names: mouse. The read ends 1 residue before the CDR3 terminus; that terminus is restored from the germline J gene. The genes are TRBV2 and TRBJ2-3, with D unresolved. This CDR3 has 13 amino acids. Deletions cut 0 bases from V and 3 bases from J, with 4 bases between. Germline V gene data show CDR1 as LGHNA and CDR2 as YSYQKL. The CDR3 sequence is CASSQDPAETLYF. The sequenced CDR3 bases are TGTGCCAGCAGCCAAGATCCAGCAGAAACGCTGTAT.

A word on this clone: Mouse gene names and germline throughout. From the germline J gene comes the end of the CDR3, since the read stops 1 residue before it. The rearrangement joins TRBV12-1 to TRBJ1-5, with TRBD1 matching 8 bases. CDR1 and CDR2 from the germline V gene are SGHSN and HYEKVE. This CDR3 contains 13 residues. V lost 2 bases, J lost 6 bases, and 2 bases stayed unmatched. CDR3: CASSPTGGQAPLF. The sequenced CDR3 bases are TGTGCCAGCTCTCCCACAGGGGGCCAGGCTCCGCTT.

Details on this clone: The listed genes are named as in mouse. The read terminates 1 residue ahead of where the CDR3 ends, so the germline J gene completes it. The V gene is TRBV13-1, the J gene TRBJ2-4, with no clear D. The CDR3 is made up of 12 amino acids. Germline-derived CDR1 and CDR2 are NSHNY and SYGAGN. V was shortened by 3 bases and J by 4 bases, with 6 bases between the two germline ends. CDR3: CASSATKNTLYF. The sequenced part of the CDR3 DNA is TGTGCCAGCAGTGCGACAAAAAACACCTTGTAC.

Remarks on this clone: Gene names and germline match the mouse. The read gets to within 1 residue of the CDR3 end, and the germline J gene fills in the rest. This rearrangement joins TRBV29 to TRBJ2-2; 7 bases are shared with TRBD1. This CDR3 spans 14 amino acids. From germline, CDR1 is MSHET and CDR2 SYDVDS. The ends lost 4 bases at V and 3 bases at J; junction bases unmatched: 2. CDR3 region: CASSSQGDTGQLYF. Partial CDR3 DNA: TGTGCTAGCAGTTCCCAGGGGGACACCGGGCAGCTCTAC.

This clone came up once. The genes and germline here are from mouse. The read ends 1 residue before the CDR3 terminus; that terminus is restored from the germline J gene. The rearrangement links TRBV5 to TRBJ2-7; 12 bases are a match to TRBD1. The CDR3 totals 15 residues. With 0 bases clipped from V and 5 bases from J, the junction kept 2 bases outside the gene matches. Germline loops: CDR1 LGHNA, CDR2 YNLKQL (reference sequence). The sequenced CDR3 bases are TGTGCCAGCAGCCAAGAGGGACAGGGGGCCGATGAACAGTAC. This sequence encodes CASSQEGQGADEQY. The entire CDR3 is CASSQEGQGADEQYF.

Regarding this clone: Mouse names are used for the genes. The read is 1 residue too short to cover the CDR3 end, so that end is filled in from the germline J gene. The chain has TRBV20 and TRBJ1-1, with 9 bases lining up with TRBD1. The CDR3 runs 14 residues. CDR1 and CDR2 (germline): GFQATS, STVNSAI. With 0 bases clipped from V and 4 bases from J, the junction kept 3 bases outside the gene matches. CDR3 amino acids: CGARDHRGRTEVFF. The part of the CDR3 DNA that was read is TGTGGTGCTAGGGATCACAGGGGGCGCACAGAAGTCTTC.

On this clone: Mouse names are used for the genes. The CDR3 is cut off 1 residue early in the read; its end comes from the germline J gene. The same CDR3 is also encoded by other DNA sequences in this sample. The chain recombines TRBV5 with TRBJ2-7, with 13 positions matching TRBD2. J was trimmed by 6 bases and V by 0 bases; bases with no gene match: 5. This CDR3 is 16 amino acids long. Germline loops: CDR1 LGHNA, CDR2 YNLKQL (reference sequence). The covered CDR3 bases are TGTGCCAGCAGCCAAGAAGTCGGGACTGGGGGGGTTGAACAGTAC. Its translation: CASSQEVGTGGVEQY. The full CDR3 sequence reads CASSQEVGTGGVEQYF.

Note on this clone: Here the gene names and germline are mouse. The read terminates 1 residue before the CDR3 end, so the remaining end is supplied by the germline J gene. V usage is TRBV30 and J usage is TRBJ2-5, with D tentatively TRBD1 (5 bases). Per germline, CDR1 SQVVS and CDR2 ANEGSEA. V shed 2 bases and J shed 0 bases, with 6 bases lying between them. This CDR3 comprises 13 residues. The CDR3 bases that were read are TGTAGTTCTAGACAGGGTAACCAAGACACCCAGTAC. Its protein product is CSSRQGNQDTQY. The CDR3, in full, reads CSSRQGNQDTQYF.

Regarding this clone: The gene names here belong to mouse. The read ends 1 residue before the CDR3 terminus; that terminus is restored from the germline J gene. The chain recombines TRBV19 with TRBJ2-1, with 8 bases that match TRBD1. Trimming took 5 bases from V and 2 from J; bases not matched to a gene: 3. The length of the CDR3 is 14 residues. Germline V gives CDR1 FNHDT, CDR2 SITEND (reference sequence). The sequenced CDR3 bases are TGTGCCAGCAGCCCGGACAGGGACTATGCTGAGCAGTTC. Encoded protein: CASSPDRDYAEQF. The entire CDR3 reads CASSPDRDYAEQFF.

Turning to this clone: Mouse gene names apply. The read gets to within 1 residue of the CDR3 end, and the germline J gene fills in the rest. V usage is TRBV12-1 and J usage is TRBJ1-2, with 8 nucleotides matching TRBD1. Germline CDR1 SGHSN, CDR2 HYEKVE. CDR3 length equals 15 residues. With 0 bases clipped from V and 0 bases from J, the junction kept 2 bases outside the gene matches. CDR3 loop: CASSLEGQANSDYTF. CDR3 DNA, as far as it was read: TGTGCCAGCTCTCTCGAGGGACAGGCAAACTCCGACTACACC.

Worth noting for this clone: Gene names and germline match the mouse. The read ends 1 residue before the CDR3 terminus; that terminus is restored from the germline J gene. The gene calls are TRBV13-3 and TRBJ2-3, with D perhaps matching TRBD1 (5 bases). The CDR3 loop spans 12 amino acids. Looked up from germline, CDR1 is NNHDY and CDR2 is SYVADS. Trimming shortened V by 2 bases and J by 5 bases, and 6 bases separated the two germline ends. CDR3 residues: CASSEQEETLYF. The sequenced part of the CDR3 DNA is TGTGCCAGCAGTGAACAGGAAGAAACGCTGTAT.

Worth noting for this clone: Gene labels here are mouse ones. The CDR3 end is not reached by the read, which stops 1 residue before it; the germline J gene fills it in. V gene TRBV13-2 combines with J gene TRBJ1-2, with a possible D match to TRBD1 (5 bases). Germline V gene sequence: CDR1 NNHNN, CDR2 SYGAGS (reference sequence). V was shortened by 0 bases and J by 3 bases, with 9 bases between the two germline ends. CDR3 size: 14 residues. The covered CDR3 bases are TGTGCCAGCGGTGATGCAGGGTTTGACTCCGACTACACC. Residues: CASGDAGFDSDYT. The full-length CDR3 reads as CASGDAGFDSDYTF.

In the case of this clone: Mouse names are used for the genes. Read sequence stops 1 residue before the CDR3 end, and the germline J gene provides the missing end. The chain couples TRBV23 to TRBJ1-1; TRBD1, the table's D call, lacks a check against the DNA. The CDR3 length is 13 residues. Germline-derived CDR1 and CDR2 are KGHTA and FQNQQP. This chain's CDR3 is CSSSHRQGTEVFF. The sequenced CDR3 bases are TGCTCCAGCAGTCATCGACAGGGAACAGAAGTCTTC.

The count of this clone is one. The gene names given are mouse names. The read ends 1 residue shy of where the CDR3 ends; the end is completed using the germline J gene. This sequence joins TRBV20 and TRBJ2-3, with 9 bases matching TRBD2. In germline, CDR1 is GFQATS, CDR2 STVNSAI. The CDR3 loop spans 15 amino acids. Trimming removed 3 bases from V and 0 bases from J; junction bases left unmatched: 4. The CDR3 sequence is CGARDWGYSAETLYF. The covered CDR3 bases are TGTGGTGCTAGAGACTGGGGGTATAGTGCAGAAACGCTGTAT.

Worth noting for this clone: Gene names and germline match the mouse. The read ends 1 residue early relative to the CDR3; the germline J gene fills the gap. The gene calls are TRBV12-2 and TRBJ2-1, with D perhaps TRBD1 (5 bases). The CDR3 totals 14 residues. Germline CDR1 is SGHLS and CDR2 is HYDKME. V lost 0 bases and J 0 bases, leaving 5 bases between the germline ends. CDR3 region: CASSLDSNYAEQFF. The DNA read from the CDR3 is TGTGCCAGCTCTCTCGACAGTAACTATGCTGAGCAGTTC.

To note about this clone: Gene and germline names: mouse. The sequence runs out 1 residue before the end of the CDR3; the remainder is reconstructed from the germline J gene. The chain employs TRBV13-2 and TRBJ1-1; TRBD1 might be the D (6 bases). The CDR3 loop spans 12 amino acids. Germline loops: CDR1 NNHNN, CDR2 SYGAGS (reference sequence). V lost 2 bases, J lost 8 bases, and 10 bases lay in between. The CDR3 bases that were read are TGTGCCAGCGGTGAAACAGGGAGGGAAGTCTTC. Translation gives CASGETGREVF. The whole CDR3 sequence is CASGETGREVFF.

Note on this clone: Gene names follow the mouse nomenclature. The CDR3 end falls 1 residue outside the read, so it is completed with the germline J gene. This chain uses TRBV5 with TRBJ2-3, with no clear D. The germline CDR1 and CDR2 sequences are LGHNA and YNLKQL (reference sequence). V dropped 0 bases and J dropped 2 bases, with 9 bases sitting between them. The CDR3 runs 15 residues. CDR3 region: CASSQDTGYAETLYF. CDR3 bases read: TGTGCCAGCAGCCAAGATACGGGGTATGCAGAAACGCTGTAT.